This is a list of T cell receptor beta chains from one sample in a study of cytomegalovirus exposure and HLA in healthy donors. The data were produced by immunoSEQ multiplex PCR, yet TCRdb's version contains in-frame clones alone and is incomplete. Here the sample spans 150,000 to 200,000 clones, about 77% being singletons. What was sequenced was PBMCs. The source is a woman aged 40 to 50 in good health and CMV-seropositive. Both conserved end residues are part of each CDR3. A D gene is named only where the DNA matches it firmly.

V: TRBV5-4; D: TRBD1; CDR3: CASSVDRARSDTQYF
V: TRBV21-1; D: .; CDR3: CASSKALGDSPLHF
V: TRBV6-5; D: .; CDR3: CASSTRGLPNEKLFF
V: TRBV6-5; D: .; CDR3: CASSYSDSSNYGYTF
V: TRBV28; D: TRBD1; CDR3: CASQGQAFYGYTF
V: TRBV6-1; D: .; CDR3: CASLSGGGDTEAFF
V: TRBV7-6; D: TRBD2; CDR3: CASSFTSGGAPNTGELFF
V: TRBV7-9; D: TRBD1; CDR3: CASGSGGGYQETQYF
V: TRBV11-2; D: .; CDR3: CASSPGLHQETQYF
V: TRBV5-6; D: .; CDR3: CASSLAGYQETQYF
V: TRBV4-2; D: TRBD2; CDR3: CASSQDQGLAGPTDTQYF